This T cell receptor beta chain was sequenced in a study of blood T cell dynamics during melanoma immunotherapy. Study-wide results and caveats: At W3, later disease-control patients showed bifurcated PBMC repertoire changes, unlike progressors.

The time point was: week 3, after first cycle of checkpoint inhibitor. Sampling occurred pretreatment (T0) and at week 3 (W3), after cycle one of checkpoint blockade. Patients had no prior systemic cancer treatment, immunosuppressants or other active cancers. The data were produced by immunoSEQ multiplex PCR, yet TCRdb's version contains in-frame clones alone and is incomplete. The sample has 10,000 to 13,000 clones, roughly 84% seen once; the top ten hold more than 15%. Germline V CDR1 and CDR2: SGDLS, YYNGEE. V was clipped by 0 bases and J by 6 bases; unmatched bases: 8. There are 15 residues in the CDR3. Concerning this clone itself: Its antigen is currently unknown.

This TCR derives from a human donor with melanoma. The source material was blood, sampled from a patient treated with checkpoint blockade. This chain joins TRBV9 and TRBJ1-1; TRBD1 matches at 7 bases. The CDR3 is CASSVEGDRASEAFF. DNA of the CDR3: TGTGCCAGCAGCGTAGAGGGGGACAGAGCCTCTGAAGCTTTCTTT.